A selection of T cell receptor beta chains follows, all from one sample in a study of T cells in Graves' hyperthyroidism and ophthalmopathy. TCRdb reanalysed the multiplex PCR reads using MiXCR and keeps one entry per CDR3 protein. The sample consists of over 450,000 distinct CDR3 sequences, more than 15% of them appearing once. The sequencing sample was made of blood. The receptor source for this set is a young woman with Graves' ophthalmopathy. Each CDR3 is given without its conserved first and last residue.

length	V	CDR3
11	TRBV29-1	SVGLAGGDEQF
12	TRBV5-1	ASSPLTGGDGYT
10	TRBV11-2	ASSLSGGAVY
9	TRBV20-1	SARNPNEQY
10	TRBV19	ATLLAGGGYT
12	TRBV27	ASRAAATSYGYT
11	TRBV24-1	ATSEGQGYEQY
13	TRBV27	ASSSTGGTNYGYT
12	TRBV7-6	AANRGQGAFEQY
11	TRBV20-1	SAREATNEKLF
13	TRBV5-1	ASSSGQGARGHLY
11	TRBV10-3	VISGTVNYGYT
14	TRBV6-1	ASSAGAGGNTDTQY
15	TRBV7-9	ASRPGASGDYTDTQY
16	TRBV11-2	ASSFSFSRQGLTYEQY
12	TRBV28	ASSFRGQGSEQF
13	TRBV28	ASSLRAGVNQPQH
13	TRBV7-9	ASSHPDRVGSEQY
13	TRBV11-3	ASQKVSTTRDEQY
9	TRBV29-1	SVDPGQEAF
12	TRBV20-1	SAREKGKEETQY
14	TRBV28	ASSSPGTGGNTEAF
11	TRBV5-8	ASSLWGRGEAF
15	TRBV6-1	ASSELTAGLYNTEAF
13	TRBV9	ASSVVLGGKETQY
12	TRBV29-1	SVEEAGGNEKLF
14	TRBV28	ASSLYGGYSNQPQH
11	TRBV5-5	ASSYAIGEKLF
12	TRBV10-3	AISRQGRNQPQH
14	TRBV7-2	ASSLASRNSNQPQH
10	TRBV28	ASRQGTSGYT
17	TRBV7-2	ASSHTSGGPTSSYNEQF
12	TRBV6-2/TRBV6-3	ASSPLRGTDTQY